This T cell receptor beta chain stems from a study of blood T cell repertoires in COVID-19. About the study: The samples span acute and convalescent COVID-19 from the United States, Italy and Spain. Sources were T cells, B-cell-depleted T cells, or PBMCs; the material itself was cDNA or gDNA.

Seattle participants joined during active infection and were tracked over time. The germline gives CDR1 SNHLY, CDR2 FYNNEI. Trimming at V came to 5 bases and at J to 8 bases, leaving 7 bases not matched to a gene. This CDR3 is built from 13 residues. How the authors handled the data: Researchers report that nucleated cell counts were estimated from reference gene primer amplification. Profiled with immunoSEQ multiplex PCR; TCRdb holds only in-frame clones, not every one. V and J calls and clone size follow that table, whereas D and trimming were derived from the DNA. Among 200,000 to 300,000 clones listed, 86% were seen once.

This TCR came from a woman aged 80 or over with COVID-19, enrolled during active disease. The sample was peripheral blood. The chain links TRBV2 to TRBJ1-2, with 8 nucleotides matching TRBD1. In DNA, the CDR3 is TGTGCCAGCAGTCCTGGACAGGGTTTGGGCTACACCTTC. Its translation is CASSPGQGLGYTF.